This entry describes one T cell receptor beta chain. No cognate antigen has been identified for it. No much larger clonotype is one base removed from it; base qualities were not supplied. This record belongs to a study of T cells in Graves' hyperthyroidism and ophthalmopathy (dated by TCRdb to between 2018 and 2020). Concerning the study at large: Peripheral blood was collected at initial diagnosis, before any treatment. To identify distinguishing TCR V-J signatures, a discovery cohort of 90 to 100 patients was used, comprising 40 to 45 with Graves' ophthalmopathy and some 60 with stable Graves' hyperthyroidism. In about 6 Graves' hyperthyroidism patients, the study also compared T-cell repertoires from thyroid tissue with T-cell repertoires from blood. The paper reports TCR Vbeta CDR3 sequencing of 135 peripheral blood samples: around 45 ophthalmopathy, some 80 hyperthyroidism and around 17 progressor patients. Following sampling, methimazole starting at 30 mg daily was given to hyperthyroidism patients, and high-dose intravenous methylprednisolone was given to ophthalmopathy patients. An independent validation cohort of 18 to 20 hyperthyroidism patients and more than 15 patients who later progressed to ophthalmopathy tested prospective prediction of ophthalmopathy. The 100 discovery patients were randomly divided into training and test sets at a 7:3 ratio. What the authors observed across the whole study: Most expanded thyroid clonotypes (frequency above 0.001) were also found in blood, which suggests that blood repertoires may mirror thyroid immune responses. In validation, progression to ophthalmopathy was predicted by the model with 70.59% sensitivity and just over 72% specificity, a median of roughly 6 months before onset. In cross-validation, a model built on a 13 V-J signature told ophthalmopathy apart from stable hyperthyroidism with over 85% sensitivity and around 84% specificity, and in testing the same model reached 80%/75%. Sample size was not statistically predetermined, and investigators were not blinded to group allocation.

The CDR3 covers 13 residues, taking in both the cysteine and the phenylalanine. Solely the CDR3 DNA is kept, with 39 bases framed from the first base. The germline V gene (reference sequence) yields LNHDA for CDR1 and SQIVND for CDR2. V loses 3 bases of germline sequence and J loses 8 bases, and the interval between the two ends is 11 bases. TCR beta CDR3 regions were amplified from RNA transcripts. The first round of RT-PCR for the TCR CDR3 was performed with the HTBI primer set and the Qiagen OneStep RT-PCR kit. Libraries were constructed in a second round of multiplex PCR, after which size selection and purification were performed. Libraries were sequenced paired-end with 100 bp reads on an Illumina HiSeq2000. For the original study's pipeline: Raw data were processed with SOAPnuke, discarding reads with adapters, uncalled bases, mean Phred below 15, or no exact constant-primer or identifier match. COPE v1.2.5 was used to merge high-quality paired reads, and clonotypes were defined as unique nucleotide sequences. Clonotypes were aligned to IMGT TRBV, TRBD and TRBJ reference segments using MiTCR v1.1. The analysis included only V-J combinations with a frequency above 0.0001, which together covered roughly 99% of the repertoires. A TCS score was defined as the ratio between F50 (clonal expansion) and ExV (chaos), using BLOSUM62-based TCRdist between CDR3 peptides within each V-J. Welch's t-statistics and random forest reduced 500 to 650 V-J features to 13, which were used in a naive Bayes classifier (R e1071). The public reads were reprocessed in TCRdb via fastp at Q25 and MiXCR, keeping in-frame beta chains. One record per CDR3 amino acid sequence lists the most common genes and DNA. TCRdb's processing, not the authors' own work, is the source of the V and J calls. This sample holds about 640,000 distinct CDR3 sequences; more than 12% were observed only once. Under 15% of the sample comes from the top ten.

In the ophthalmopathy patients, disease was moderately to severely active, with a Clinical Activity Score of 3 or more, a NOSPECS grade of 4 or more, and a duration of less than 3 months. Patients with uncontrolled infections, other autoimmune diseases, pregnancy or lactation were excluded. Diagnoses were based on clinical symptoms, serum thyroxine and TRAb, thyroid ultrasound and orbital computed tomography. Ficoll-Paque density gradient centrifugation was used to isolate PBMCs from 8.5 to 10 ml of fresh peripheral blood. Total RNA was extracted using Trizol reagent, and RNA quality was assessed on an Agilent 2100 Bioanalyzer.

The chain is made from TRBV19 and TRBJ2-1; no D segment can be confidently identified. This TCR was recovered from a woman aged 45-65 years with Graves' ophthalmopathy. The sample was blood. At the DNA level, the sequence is TGTGCCAGTAGTATCCGTAAATGGGATGAGCAGTTCTTC. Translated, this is CASSIRKWDEQFF.